Described below is a single T cell receptor beta chain sequence and its context. Its specificity is not known. One entry per CDR3 protein, called by TCRdb with MiXCR from the PCR reads. The profile shows about 22,000 distinct CDR3 sequences, about 57% of them singletons. This sample stems from a study of vaccination and CD4 T cells after COVID-19. Broader study findings: Reactive clonotype counts went from median around 20 after infection to roughly 38 after vaccination, nonsignificantly.

From germline, CDR1 is MDHEN and CDR2 SYDVKM. V was cut by 3 bases and J by 1 base, with 10 bases left in between. There are 14 residues in the CDR3. Here the sequenced sample was CD4+ T cells from blood, taken before SARS-CoV-2 vaccination. The rearrangement uses TRBV28 and TRBJ2-7; D might be TRBD2 (6 bases). This TCR was recovered from a human donor who had recovered from COVID-19. Here the CDR3 reads CASSLRAGSYEQYF. The CDR3 nucleotides read TGTGCCAGCAGTTTGCGGGCGGGGTCCTACGAGCAGTACTTC.